Listed below are T cell receptor beta chains from one sample, sequenced in a study of blood T cell repertoires in COVID-19. Profiling relied on immunoSEQ multiplex PCR, and the TCRdb table lists in-frame clones only, not all of them. In the table there are 300,000 to 400,000 clones, more than 90% of which are singletons. The source material was PBMCs or T cells enriched from blood (not recorded which). Receptors originate from a man between 60 and 75 years old who had recovered from COVID-19. CDR3s include the opening cysteine and the closing phenylalanine or tryptophan. A D gene is named only where the DNA matches it firmly. Not all rows give a size; the values are once, few, many and, for expanded clones, a class.

clone size | J gene | V gene | D gene | CDR3 DNA | CDR3 protein
. | TRBJ2-3 | TRBV15 | TRBD2 | TGTGCCACCAGCACGCGGGGGTACCGCACAGATACGCAGTATTTT | CATSTRGYRTDTQYF
few | TRBJ2-1 | TRBV15 | . | TGTGCCACCAGCAGAACGACAGTTTCCTACAATGAGCAGTTCTTC | CATSRTTVSYNEQFF
. | TRBJ2-7 | TRBV21-1 | . | TGTGCCAGCAGCAAAGGGTCCCTGCTAGCGGGGGCATACGAGCAGTACTTC | CASSKGSLLAGAYEQYF
. | TRBJ1-5 | TRBV30 | . | TGTGCCTGGAGTGTACGGTACAATCAGCCCCAGCATTTT | CAWSVRYNQPQHF
once | TRBJ1-1 | TRBV4-1 | . | TGCGCCAGCAGCCACGCGGCCAGCTTGGACTCTGAAGCTTTCTTT | CASSHAASLDSEAFF
. | TRBJ1-2 | TRBV9 | TRBD1 | TGTGCCAGCAGCGTACAGGGGGAGGATGGCTACACCTTC | CASSVQGEDGYTF
once | TRBJ1-2 | TRBV30 | TRBD1 | TGTGCCTGGGAAGGGACAGGCCAGGGCTATGGCTACACCTTC | CAWEGTGQGYGYTF
. | TRBJ1-6 | TRBV6-5 | . | TGTGCCAGCAGTTCGGTCTTCACCCCCTCTGATTCACCCCTCCACTTT | CASSSVFTPSDSPLHF
. | TRBJ1-2 | TRBV6-5 | . | TGTGCCACCGGCGGGGCTCGGGGTTATGGCTACACCTTC | CATGGARGYGYTF
. | TRBJ1-2 | TRBV4-3 | TRBD1 | TGCGCCAGCAGCCAAAGAGTACAGGGGCGTGTGCTTGGCTACACCTTC | CASSQRVQGRVLGYTF
once | TRBJ1-5 | TRBV5-1 | . | TGCGCCAGCAGCCCAGTGGGGGGAGTGGGGCAGCCCCAGCATTTT | CASSPVGGVGQPQHF
once | TRBJ2-1 | TRBV11-2 | . | TGTGCCAGCAGCTTAGGGGGCCCGGAGCAGTTCTTC | CASSLGGPEQFF
. | TRBJ2-1 | TRBV29-1 | . | TGCAGCGTTGAAGATGGGATCGCAGCGGCCTATGAGCAGTTCTTC | CSVEDGIAAAYEQFF
once | TRBJ1-1 | TRBV25-1 | TRBD1 | TGTGCCAGCAGTGAGAGTAGGGGGCCTGGCACTGAAGCTTTCTTT | CASSESRGPGTEAFF
. | TRBJ2-1 | TRBV14 | TRBD2 | TGTGCCAGCAGCCAAGGGACTAGCGGGAGTCGGAATGAGCAGTTCTTC | CASSQGTSGSRNEQFF
. | TRBJ1-2 | TRBV7-8 | TRBD1 | TGTGCCAGCAGTTCCTCCCCCCCGGGACAGTGGGGCTATGGCTACACCTTC | CASSSSPPGQWGYGYTF
. | TRBJ1-5 | TRBV7-8 | . | TGTGCCAGCAGCTTAGAGAGTATGTTCGGGCAGCCCCAGCATTTT | CASSLESMFGQPQHF
. | TRBJ1-1 | TRBV7-2 | . | TGTGCCAGCATCGGTATAGGACAGTTAACTGAAGCTTTCTTT | CASIGIGQLTEAFF
. | TRBJ2-7 | TRBV5-1 | TRBD2 | TGCGCCAGCAGCGGATCGGGACTAGCCCACGAGCAGTACTTC | CASSGSGLAHEQYF
. | TRBJ2-3 | TRBV27 | TRBD1 | TGTGCCAGCAGTCCAATGGACAGGGCCACAGATACGCAGTATTTT | CASSPMDRATDTQYF
once | TRBJ1-5 | TRBV4-3 | . | TGCGCCAGCAGCCAAGACTACAATCAGCCCCAGCATTTT | CASSQDYNQPQHF
. | TRBJ2-5 | TRBV25-1 | . | TGTGCCAGCAGTGGCATAGCGGCCCAAGAGACCCAGTACTTC | CASSGIAAQETQYF
. | TRBJ1-1 | TRBV5-6 | TRBD1 | TGTGCCAGCAGCACGGACAGGGAGGGAACTGAAGCTTTCTTT | CASSTDREGTEAFF
. | TRBJ1-2 | TRBV5-1 | TRBD1 | TGCGCCAGCAGCTTGTCAGGACAGGGTTACGGCTACACCTTC | CASSLSGQGYGYTF
. | TRBJ2-7 | TRBV19 | . | TGTGCCAGTAGTTACGACAGCGCCGCTTGGAACGAGCAGTACTTC | CASSYDSAAWNEQYF
. | TRBJ1-2 | TRBV9 | . | TGTGCCAGCAGCCCCCCGGTTGTCGGGGTTTATGGCTACACCTTC | CASSPPVVGVYGYTF
. | TRBJ2-3 | TRBV6-2/TRBV6-3 | TRBD2 | TGTGCCAGCAGTTACTCACTAGCGGGGGCTACAGATACGCAGTATTTT | CASSYSLAGATDTQYF
. | TRBJ1-2 | TRBV6-5 | . | TGTGCCAGCAGTACGCGACAGGCCCGCTTAGGCTACACCTTC | CASSTRQARLGYTF
few | TRBJ1-1 | TRBV7-2 | . | TGTGCCAGCAGCTTAACAGGGACGCTAACCCCTTCGTTCTTT | CASSLTGTLTPSFF
. | TRBJ2-7 | TRBV5-4 | TRBD1 | TGTGCCAGCAGCTCAAGACAGGGGGACTACGAGCAGTACTTC | CASSSRQGDYEQYF
few | TRBJ1-1 | TRBV7-2 | . | TGTGCGGGGCAGGGGTCGTACTTTGGTCCCTCGAAGACTGAAGCTTTCTTT | CAGQGSYFGPSKTEAFF
once | TRBJ1-4 | TRBV5-6 | . | TGTGCCAGCACCGTTGGGGCGCGTGAAAAACTGTTTTTT | CASTVGAREKLFF
. | TRBJ1-3 | TRBV11-2 | . | TGTGCCAGCAGCGACAGGTTCTCTGGAAACACCATATATTTT | CASSDRFSGNTIYF
once | TRBJ1-1 | TRBV19 | . | TGTGCCAGTAGTATTCGAGACATCGGGGACACTGAAGCTTTCTTT | CASSIRDIGDTEAFF
. | TRBJ1-5 | TRBV5-6 | . | TGTGCCAGCAGCGCCCAGAATCAGCCCCAGCATTTT | CASSAQNQPQHF
. | TRBJ1-2 | TRBV5-1 | TRBD1 | TGCGCCAGCAGCACCGCCGGGACAGGCTATGGCTACACCTTC | CASSTAGTGYGYTF
. | TRBJ1-6 | TRBV6-5 | . | TGTGCCAGCAGTAGGGAGAGGAATTCACCCCTCCACTTT | CASSRERNSPLHF
. | TRBJ2-7 | TRBV4-2 | . | TGTGCCAGCAGCCAAGGGAGGGGTCTTTCGGTGGCCGAAGCCTACGAGCAGTACTTC | CASSQGRGLSVAEAYEQYF
. | TRBJ2-7 | TRBV9 | TRBD1 | TGTGCCAGCAGCGTAGCTGGGACAGGGGGCCACGAGCAGTACTTC | CASSVAGTGGHEQYF
once | TRBJ2-3 | TRBV28 | TRBD2 | TGTGCCAGCAGTCCACTCTCCACTAGCGGGACCGCTGGGGATACGCAGTATTTT | CASSPLSTSGTAGDTQYF
. | TRBJ2-2 | TRBV7-9 | TRBD2 | TGTGCCAGCAGCCAAGTTAGCGGGGGGAACACCGGGGAGCTGTTTTTT | CASSQVSGGNTGELFF
once | TRBJ2-5 | TRBV5-4 | TRBD2 | TGTGCCAGCAGTCTATCCTCGGGAACGGGGGGGCAAGAGACCCAGTACTTC | CASSLSSGTGGQETQYF
. | TRBJ1-4 | TRBV4-3 | . | TGCGCCAGCAGCCAAGAAGGCCAGGTGGGTGAAAAACTGTTTTTT | CASSQEGQVGEKLFF
. | TRBJ2-7 | TRBV6-2/TRBV6-3 | TRBD1 | TGTGCCAGCAGTTACCGGATGACAGGGGGCTACGAGCAGTACTTC | CASSYRMTGGYEQYF
. | TRBJ1-1 | TRBV13 | . | TGTGCCAGCAGCCAGACAGTGGCGAACACTGAAGCTTTCTTT | CASSQTVANTEAFF
. | TRBJ1-1 | TRBV7-9 | . | TGTGCCAGCAGCTTAATGAGTGGAGCTTTCTTT | CASSLMSGAFF
. | TRBJ2-1 | TRBV19 | . | TGTGCCAGTAGTATCGGGGCAGGGGCCGGCAATGAGCAGTTCTTC | CASSIGAGAGNEQFF
. | TRBJ2-1 | TRBV11-3 | TRBD2 | TGTGCCAGTGGACTAGCGGTATACAATGAGCAGTTCTTC | CASGLAVYNEQFF
few | TRBJ1-1 | TRBV6-5 | . | TGTGCCAGCAGAACCCAGAAGAACACTGAAGCTTTCTTT | CASRTQKNTEAFF
. | TRBJ2-5 | TRBV18 | TRBD2 | TGTGCCAGCTCACCACCGTTGGTAGCGGGGTACCAAGAGACCCAGTACTTC | CASSPPLVAGYQETQYF
once | TRBJ2-1 | TRBV5-1 | TRBD1 | TGCGCCAGCAGCTGGGAAGGGACAGGGCCCGGGACCAACAATGAGCAGTTCTTC | CASSWEGTGPGTNNEQFF
. | TRBJ2-7 | TRBV9 | . | TGTGCCAGCAGCGTAGCTCCCGGAGATCAATACGAGCAGTACTTC | CASSVAPGDQYEQYF